The clone carrying this T cell receptor (beta chain) was seen a handful of times. The sample originates from a study of OX40 agonist ivuxolimab in advanced cancers. TCRdb's table, derived via immunoSEQ multiplex PCR, lists solely in-frame clones and lacks some. The table has 45,000 to 55,000 clones, around 84% seen once. Germline values: CDR1 SGHRS, CDR2 YFSETQ. CDR3 length equals 16 residues. Trimming pared 4 bases from V and 8 bases from J, leaving 22 bases between. The TCR comes from an adult with an advanced solid tumor such as melanoma, head and neck, liver or kidney cancer. This specimen was CD4+ or CD8+ T cells sorted from blood, taken in a trial of the OX40 agonist ivuxolimab. This chain uses TRBV5-1 with TRBJ2-1; D perhaps matches TRBD2 (5 bases). The CDR3 here is CASSAKGRTNTYEQFF. Written as DNA, the CDR3 is TGCGCCAGCAGCGCCAAAGGGAGAACCAATACCTATGAGCAGTTCTTC.